Sequencing of this T cell receptor (beta chain) was carried out in a study of identical twins. Study outcomes and limitations: The more abundant beta clonotypes in cord blood had fewer insertions, and memory repertoires did not show this. Alpha sequences that were out-of-frame and twin-shared showed an excess of low generation probability. Surplus twin overlap in beta out-of-frame sequences was less pronounced.

Each CDR3 protein gets one entry after TCRdb re-called the 5' RACE reads with MiXCR. The data contain some 500,000 distinct CDR3 sequences, over 8.5% of them singletons. V shed 5 bases and J 3 bases; nucleotides not matched to a gene: 7. Germline loops: CDR1 MNHNS, CDR2 SASEGT. The CDR3 sequence is 15 residues long. This clonotype was detected ten times or more. Its antigen is not known. These same data were also listed under a study on yellow fever vaccine responses in identical twins.

The sequence came from a woman aged 18 to 35 in good health. J is TRBJ1-3 and V is TRBV6-1, with 7 bases fitting TRBD1. The sequencing input was PBMCs. The CDR3 region has the DNA TGTGCCAGCAGTCTTCAGAGACAGGGTGGAAACACCATATATTTT. Its translation is CASSLQRQGGNTIYF.